This T cell receptor (beta chain) appears in the sequencing data of a study of T cell repertoires in cytomegalovirus infection. Study-level information: Shared public TCR beta signatures pointed to both CMV infection and a matching HLA type. Regarding the study as a whole: Cumulated frequencies of public TCR beta families served to identify carriers of CMV plus the relevant HLA. HLA-C-restricted, CMV-specific TCR beta clonotypes were dominant ex vivo.

In TCRdb, the reads were re-called with MiXCR into one record per CDR3 protein. In the table there are approximately 630,000 distinct CDR3 sequences, approximately 25% of which are singletons. As regards this clonotype: Its antigen is undetermined.

Trimming cost V 4 bases and J 5 bases, with 21 bases left between them. There are 16 residues in the CDR3. The germline V gene encodes CDR1 SGHDT and CDR2 YYEEEE. Source material: CD8+ T cells from PBMCs. The chain couples TRBV5-6 to TRBJ1-2; D might be TRBD1 (5 bases). This clonotype was obtained from a human donor in good health (CMV status not recorded). Some clones in this sample may be carry-over from other donors' samples. The CDR3 spells CASSQGGKDFPYGYTF. CDR3 coding DNA: TGTGCCAGCAGCCAGGGAGGAAAAGACTTTCCTTATGGCTACACCTTC.